This T cell receptor beta chain was sequenced during a study of blood T cell repertoires in COVID-19. Study at large: Both acute and convalescent COVID-19 samples were obtained from the United States, Italy and Spain.

Trimming at V came to 2 bases and at J to 3 bases, leaving 2 bases not matched to a gene. Germline V lookup: CDR1 SGHDT, CDR2 YYEEEE. CDR3 length: 14 amino acids. Per the original methods: Amplification of reference gene primers was used by the study to estimate nucleated cell counts. The data were produced by immunoSEQ multiplex PCR, yet TCRdb's version contains in-frame clones alone and is incomplete. V, J and clone size derive from that table, while D and trimming were established from the DNA sequence. In the table there are over 95,000 clones, approximately 80% of which are singletons. The rearrangement uses TRBV5-6 and TRBJ2-1; 7 nucleotides align to TRBD1. The sample consisted of peripheral blood. The sequence derives from a human donor in a cohort sampled during active COVID-19. The CDR3 protein is CASSLRDSYNEQFF. In nucleotides, the CDR3 is TGTGCCAGCAGCTTACGGGACAGCTACAATGAGCAGTTCTTC.